This T cell receptor beta chain originates from a study of human T cells and chemical hapten exposure. Whole-study results and caveats: The study found that DPC sensitization did not change TCRs above 1 in 1000 frequency.

Trimming cost V 7 bases and J 3 bases; bases outside gene matches: 15. The V gene's germline CDR1 is SGHVS and CDR2 FQNEAQ. This CDR3 has 18 residues. The time point here: patch test 1, 2 weeks after DPC sensitization. Treatment in this sample: therapeutic diphenylcyclopropenone sensitization with weekly scalp DPC. This clonotype was counted only a few times. Its antigen is still unknown. Library construction involved attaching unique molecular identifiers to individual cDNA molecules, which allowed quantitative, reproducible TCR counting. Each CDR3 protein gets one entry after TCRdb re-called the RACE reads with MiXCR. In the table there are roughly 120,000 distinct CDR3 sequences, roughly 13% of which are singletons.

This TCR was recovered from a man aged 18-30 years with alopecia areata. Some clones in this sample may be carry-over from other donors' samples. The sample consisted of whole blood, taken in connection with sensitization to the hapten diphenylcyclopropenone (DPC). The chain links TRBV7-8 to TRBJ1-2; 12 nucleotides line up with TRBD1. CDR3 bases: TGTGCCAGCACCCTGTCCGGGACAGGGGGCGAGGCGGACTATGGCTACACCTTC. Protein product: CASTLSGTGGEADYGYTF.